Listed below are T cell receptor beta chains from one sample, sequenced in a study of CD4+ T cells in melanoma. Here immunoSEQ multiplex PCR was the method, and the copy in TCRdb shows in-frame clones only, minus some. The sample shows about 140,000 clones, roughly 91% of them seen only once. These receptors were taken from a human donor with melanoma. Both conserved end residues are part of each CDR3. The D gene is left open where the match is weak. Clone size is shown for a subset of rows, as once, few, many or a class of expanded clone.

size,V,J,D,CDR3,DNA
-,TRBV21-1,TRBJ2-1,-,CASTPGRQLALRQFF,TGTGCCAGCACCCCAGGGCGCCAACTAGCACTACGCCAGTTCTTC
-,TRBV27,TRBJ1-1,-,CASSPQRGVGTEAFF,TGTGCCAGCAGTCCCCAACGCGGGGTGGGCACTGAAGCTTTCTTT
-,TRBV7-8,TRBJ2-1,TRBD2,CASSSRLAGGFNEQFF,TGTGCCAGCAGCTCACGCCTGGCGGGGGGGTTCAATGAGCAGTTCTTC
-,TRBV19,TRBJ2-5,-,CASSMRDGVQTQYF,TGTGCCAGTAGTATGCGTGATGGAGTACAGACCCAGTACTTC
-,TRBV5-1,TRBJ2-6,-,CASSGARGSGANVLTF,TGCGCCAGCAGCGGGGCAAGGGGAAGCGGGGCCAACGTCCTGACTTTC
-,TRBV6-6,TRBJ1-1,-,CASRFSVDSNTEAFF,TGTGCCAGCAGGTTTTCGGTGGACAGTAACACTGAAGCTTTCTTT
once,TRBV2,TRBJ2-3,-,CASRKDYPTDTQYF,TGTGCCAGCAGGAAGGACTACCCCACAGATACGCAGTATTTT
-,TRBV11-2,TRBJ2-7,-,CASSLADTSYEQYF,TGTGCCAGCAGCTTAGCGGACACTTCCTACGAGCAGTACTTC
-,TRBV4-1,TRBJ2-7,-,CASSQGSGLQSYEQYF,TGCGCCAGCAGCCAGGGATCAGGGTTACAGTCCTACGAGCAGTACTTC
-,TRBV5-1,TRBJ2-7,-,CASSLTGRSSYEQYF,TGCGCCAGCAGCTTAACGGGTCGCAGCTCCTACGAGCAGTACTTC
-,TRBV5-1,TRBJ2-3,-,CASSLGTVTDTQYF,TGCGCCAGCAGCTTGGGGACGGTCACAGATACGCAGTATTTT
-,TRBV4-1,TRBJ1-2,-,CASSQVRPGNYGYTF,TGCGCCAGCAGCCAAGTTCGTCCGGGGAACTATGGCTACACCTTC
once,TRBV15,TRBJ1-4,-,CATSRSRGADLGEKLFF,TGTGCCACCAGCAGGAGCCGTGGGGCAGATCTGGGTGAAAAACTGTTTTTT
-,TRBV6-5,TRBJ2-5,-,CASSYSTALYQETQYF,TGTGCCAGCAGTTACTCGACGGCCCTGTACCAAGAGACCCAGTACTTC
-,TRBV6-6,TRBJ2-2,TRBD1,CASSWDRVTTGELFF,TGTGCCAGCAGTTGGGACAGGGTAACAACCGGGGAGCTGTTTTTT
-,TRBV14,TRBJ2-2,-,CASSQGLELFF,TGTGCCAGCAGCCAGGGGTTGGAGCTGTTTTTT
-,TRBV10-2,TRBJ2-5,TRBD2,CASGDLAGQETQYF,TGCGCCAGCGGGGACCTAGCGGGCCAAGAGACCCAGTACTTC
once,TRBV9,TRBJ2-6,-,CASSPLAGWGARSTGANVLTF,TGTGCCAGCAGCCCCCTGGCGGGTTGGGGGGCTAGGTCGACTGGGGCCAACGTCCTGACTTTC
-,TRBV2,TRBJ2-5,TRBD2,CASGTSGAGETQYF,TGTGCCAGCGGGACTAGCGGGGCGGGGGAGACCCAGTACTTC
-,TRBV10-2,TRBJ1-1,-,CASSENTDTEAFF,TGCGCCAGCAGTGAGAACACTGACACTGAAGCTTTCTTT
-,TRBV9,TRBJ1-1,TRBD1,CASSVGTGDTEAFF,TGTGCCAGCAGCGTTGGGACAGGGGACACTGAAGCTTTCTTT
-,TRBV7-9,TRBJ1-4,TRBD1,CASTRTGQGGEKLFF,TGTGCCAGCACCCGTACCGGACAGGGAGGTGAAAAACTGTTTTTT
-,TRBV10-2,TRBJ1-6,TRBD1,CASSRGTGLNSPLHF,TGCGCCAGCAGTCGAGGGACAGGGTTGAATTCACCCCTCCACTTT
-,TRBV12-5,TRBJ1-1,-,CASGGDGNTEAFF,TGTGCTAGTGGTGGTGACGGTAACACTGAAGCTTTCTTT
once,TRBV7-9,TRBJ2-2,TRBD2,CASSLGRGATGELFF,TGTGCCAGCAGCTTAGGGCGGGGGGCCACCGGGGAGCTGTTTTTT
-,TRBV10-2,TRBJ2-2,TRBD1,CASSDTSGQGPNTGELFF,TGCGCCAGCAGTGATACCTCCGGACAGGGCCCGAACACCGGGGAGCTGTTTTTT
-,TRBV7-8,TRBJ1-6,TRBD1,CASRGGTGRNSPLHF,TGTGCCAGCAGGGGGGGGACAGGGCGTAATTCACCCCTCCACTTT
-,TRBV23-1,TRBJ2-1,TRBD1,CASSCRDRTYNEQFF,TGCGCCAGCAGCTGCCGGGACAGAACCTACAATGAGCAGTTCTTC
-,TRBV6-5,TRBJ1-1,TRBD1,CASSFGQGATEAFF,TGTGCCAGCAGTTTCGGACAGGGAGCCACTGAAGCTTTCTTT
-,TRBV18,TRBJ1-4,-,CASSPPGQGREKLFF,TGTGCCAGCTCACCACCGGGCCAGGGTAGGGAAAAACTGTTTTTT
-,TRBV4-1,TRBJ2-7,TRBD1,CASSSRDRVPYEQYF,TGCGCCAGCAGCAGCCGGGACAGGGTACCCTACGAGCAGTACTTC
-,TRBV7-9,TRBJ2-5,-,CASSRGRETQYF,TGTGCCAGCAGCAGGGGTAGGGAGACCCAGTACTTC
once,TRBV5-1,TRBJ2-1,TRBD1,CASSLGQGTLNNEQFF,TGCGCCAGCAGCTTGGGACAGGGTACGCTGAACAATGAGCAGTTCTTC
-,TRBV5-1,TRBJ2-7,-,CASSDEGEQYF,TGCGCCAGCAGCGACGAGGGCGAGCAGTACTTC
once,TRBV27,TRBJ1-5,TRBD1,CASSPTPARQGVVDQPQHF,TGTGCCAGCAGTCCGACGCCGGCCCGACAGGGGGTGGTCGATCAGCCCCAGCATTTT
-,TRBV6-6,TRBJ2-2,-,CASGSGPSTGELFF,TGTGCCAGCGGATCGGGTCCCAGCACCGGGGAGCTGTTTTTT
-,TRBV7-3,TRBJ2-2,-,CASSSHTGELFF,TGTGCCAGCAGCTCACACACCGGGGAGCTGTTTTTT
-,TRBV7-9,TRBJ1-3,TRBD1,CASRLGQGGDTIYF,TGTGCCAGCAGATTGGGACAGGGCGGTGACACCATATATTTT
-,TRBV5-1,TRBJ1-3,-,CASRSQGSSGNTIYF,TGCGCCAGCAGGTCCCAGGGGAGCTCTGGAAACACCATATATTTT
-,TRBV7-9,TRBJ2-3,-,CATDGGRPGTDTQYF,TGTGCCACCGACGGAGGGAGGCCTGGCACAGATACGCAGTATTTT
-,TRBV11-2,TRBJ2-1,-,CASSSDRFNEQFF,TGTGCCAGCAGCTCCGACAGGTTTAATGAGCAGTTCTTC
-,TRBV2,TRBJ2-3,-,CASSLTRDTQYF,TGTGCCAGCAGCCTAACTAGGGATACGCAGTATTTT
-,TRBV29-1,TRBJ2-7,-,CSVRQGRDEQYF,TGCAGCGTCAGACAGGGGAGGGACGAGCAGTACTTC
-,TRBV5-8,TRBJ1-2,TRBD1,CASSRRDRGPYGYTF,TGTGCCAGCAGCCGCCGGGACAGGGGGCCGTATGGCTACACCTTC
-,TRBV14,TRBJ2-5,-,CASSLLGVLAQYF,TGTGCCAGCAGCCTATTAGGGGTCTTGGCCCAGTACTTC
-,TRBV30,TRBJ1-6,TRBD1,CAWSLTGGGSPLHF,TGTGCCTGGAGTCTAACAGGGGGCGGATCACCCCTCCACTTT
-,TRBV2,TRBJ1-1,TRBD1,CASLRDRAMNTEAFF,TGTGCCAGCCTAAGGGACAGGGCTATGAACACTGAAGCTTTCTTT
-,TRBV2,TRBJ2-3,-,CASRKGSGTDTQYF,TGTGCCAGCAGGAAGGGGTCAGGGACAGATACGCAGTATTTT
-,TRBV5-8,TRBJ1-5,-,CASSFGNQPQHF,TGTGCCAGCAGCTTCGGAAATCAGCCCCAGCATTTT
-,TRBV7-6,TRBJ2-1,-,CASSLRGPNNEQFF,TGTGCCAGCAGCTTACGGGGGCCGAACAATGAGCAGTTCTTC
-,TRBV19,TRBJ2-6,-,CASNERAQLSGANVLTF,TGTGCCAGTAATGAGCGGGCCCAACTCTCTGGGGCCAACGTCCTGACTTTC
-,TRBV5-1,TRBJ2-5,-,CASRQDTGQETQYF,TGCGCCAGCAGACAAGACACCGGCCAAGAGACCCAGTACTTC
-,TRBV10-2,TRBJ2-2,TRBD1,CASKDRGLTGELFF,TGCGCCAGCAAGGACAGGGGGTTGACCGGGGAGCTGTTTTTT
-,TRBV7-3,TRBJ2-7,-,CASSLSDSYEQYF,TGTGCCAGCAGCTTAAGTGACAGCTACGAGCAGTACTTC
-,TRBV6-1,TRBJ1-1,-,CASSLGEANEAFF,TGTGCCAGCAGCCTAGGGGAAGCTAATGAAGCTTTCTTT
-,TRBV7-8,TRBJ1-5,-,CASSLEFLHRGSNQPQHF,TGTGCCAGCAGCTTAGAGTTTCTTCACAGAGGAAGCAATCAGCCCCAGCATTTT
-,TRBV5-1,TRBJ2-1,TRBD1,CASSWGTGGVNEQFF,TGCGCCAGCAGCTGGGGGACAGGGGGAGTCAATGAGCAGTTCTTC
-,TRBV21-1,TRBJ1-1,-,CASSARGNAEAFF,TGTGCCAGCAGCGCACGGGGGAATGCCGAAGCTTTCTTT
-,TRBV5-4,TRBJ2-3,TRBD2,CASSLGTSGSSTDTQYF,TGTGCCAGCAGCTTGGGGACTAGCGGATCTAGCACAGATACGCAGTATTTT
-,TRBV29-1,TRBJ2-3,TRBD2,CSVEPSGGVTDTQYF,TGCAGCGTTGAGCCGAGCGGGGGGGTGACAGATACGCAGTATTTT